Listed below are T cell receptor beta chains from one sample, sequenced in a study of T cell responses to AZD1222 COVID-19 vaccine. Repertoires were generated with immunoSEQ multiplex PCR, while TCRdb's copy carries only in-frame clones and drops some. In the table there are 150,000 to 200,000 clones, 85% to 90% of which are singletons. The specimen comprised peripheral blood, sampled 28 days after the second AZD1222 dose. The receptors originated from an adult who received the AZD1222 COVID-19 vaccine. Each CDR3 is given without its conserved first and last residue.

cdr3_length v_call cdr3_aa
12 TRBV29-1 SVVRPTGGNTIY
17 TRBV2 ASSYLRQGASGSRETQY
13 TRBV28 ASSLIGLASHGKF
9 TRBV28 ASSLRYEQY
12 TRBV28 ASSLAGGADTQY
12 TRBV5-1 ASKPGQTYTEAF
14 TRBV30 AWSVRQGASNQPQH
15 TRBV15 ATSRASGSVRTGELF
11 TRBV20-1 SASGTQPYEQY
12 TRBV5-1 ASSLSQGNYGYT
14 TRBV7-8 ASSPETGARNSPLH
12 TRBV7-6 ASSLYPPSEEQF
11 TRBV18 ASSPDGKIGYT
13 TRBV7-2 ASSLPGGPNEKLF
10 TRBV28 ASSLAGYGYT
13 TRBV25-1 ASSEYASGRGEQF
11 TRBV7-9 ASSSSGGDTQY
12 TRBV6-5 ASRLGRHQETQY
13 TRBV27 ASRPGLAGYNEQF
10 TRBV28 ASSFGFSPLH
14 TRBV28 ASSAGTGTGANVLT
10 TRBV5-1 ASSPSSYEQY
14 TRBV7-8 ASSLEVGRTNGELF
13 TRBV7-2 ASSLATGGNQPQH
12 TRBV6-5 ASRGWQGRDEQF
13 TRBV11-3 ASSSTGSDTDTQY
11 TRBV2 ASRYSGQETQY
13 TRBV27 ASSLWRGPYNEQF
13 TRBV19 ASSIEGLRAETQY
11 TRBV11-2 ASSLRGGNEQF
14 TRBV7-2 ASSPRDPGTGDGYT
15 TRBV6-2/TRBV6-3 ASSRPRTVKLNTEAF
13 TRBV7-2 ASSLASGSSYEQY
15 TRBV9 ASSAPPGQGEGYEQY
10 TRBV6-5 ASSPDADTQY
8 TRBV20-1 SARYTEAF
13 TRBV18 ASSLGQGKDYEQY
13 TRBV27 ASSFGRAGRNEQF
13 TRBV28 ASSHPDRGISPLH
13 TRBV6-2/TRBV6-3 ASSYVGSSNEKLF
11 TRBV27 ASRLAGYNEQY
13 TRBV2 ASSEVTSSFPEQY
13 TRBV27 ASSLSWLAEGGKF
10 TRBV6-6 ASSWTNYEQY
11 TRBV28 ASSGQVSQPQH
9 TRBV28 ATGQVIEQY
15 TRBV10-3 AISESTRAGITYEQY
12 TRBV7-6 ASSQDWYQETQY
13 TRBV6-2/TRBV6-3 ASSIRVSGLNEQF
13 TRBV7-9 ASSLSSGGTDTQY